This T cell receptor (beta chain) originates from a study of blood T cells in healthy people across ages. The germline V gene has CDR1 MNHEY and CDR2 SVGAGI. V was clipped by 7 bases and J by 1 base, with 10 bases between them. The CDR3 spans 13 residues. Through a sample-barcoded 5' primer and a J-beta primer mix, a second PCR was run for about 7 to 12 cycles. Every cDNA molecule carried a tag from a template-switch adaptor bearing 12 random nucleotides. TCRdb recomputed calls from the 5' RACE reads with MiXCR, one row per CDR3 protein. The sample has approximately 850,000 distinct CDR3 sequences; 58% are singletons.

This TCR was recovered from a man aged 25 to 40 in good health. Sequencing input: blood. The rearrangement links TRBV6-5 to TRBJ2-5; weak D call: TRBD2 (6 bases). This chain's CDR3 is CASTSTSQETQYF. The CDR3 DNA follows: TGTGCCAGCACCTCGACTAGCCAAGAGACCCAGTACTTC.